Listed here are 21 T cell receptor beta chains from one sample, sequenced in a study of T cells after yellow fever vaccination. In TCRdb, the 5' RACE reads were re-called with MiXCR into one record per CDR3 protein. This sample has 350,000 to 550,000 distinct CDR3 sequences; approximately 18% occur once, and the top ten carry over 15%. This sample comprised PBMCs, obtained before the yellow fever booster vaccination. These TCRs come from a man between 18 and 29 years old who received the YFV17D yellow fever vaccine.

This clonotype was counted between two and nine times. The chain recombines TRBV28 with TRBJ2-1; weak D call: TRBD2 (6 bases). Germline V CDR1 and CDR2: MDHEN, SYDVKM. The CDR3 covers 12 residues. The V gene lost 10 bases and the J gene lost 8 bases, with 15 bases spanning the gap. Written as DNA, the CDR3 is TGTGCCACCAGCCTGGGGGGAGATGAGCAGTTCTTC. Its translation: CATSLGGDEQFF.

V gene TRBV4-3 combines with J gene TRBJ2-5, with 11 bases matching TRBD2. CDR3 length: 15 amino acids. The junction had 4 bases not matched to a gene; V was cut back by 0 bases and J by 7 bases. Germline CDR1 LGHNA, CDR2 YSLEER. CDR3 in DNA: TGCGCCAGCAGCCAAGACAGGCTAGCGGGAGGGACCCAGTACTTC. Translation: CASSQDRLAGGTQYF.

The chain recombines TRBV6-6 with TRBJ2-5; D gene unclear. The CDR3 is 12 amino acids. The germline gives CDR1 MNHNY, CDR2 SVGAGI (reference sequence). Trimming stripped 5 bases from V and 7 bases from J, with 11 bases between. CDR3 bases: TGTGCCAGCAGTGTCTTCTTCGGGACCCAGTACTTC. This sequence encodes CASSVFFGTQYF.

V and J are TRBV29-1 and TRBJ1-3, with no clear D. CDR1 is SQVTM, CDR2 ANQGSEA, per germline. The CDR3 sequence is 15 residues long. Trimming took 5 bases from V and 0 from J, leaving 14 bases between them. The CDR3 nucleotides read TGCAGCGTTTCACACGGCCTGGGCTCTGGAAACACCATATATTTT. Its translation is CSVSHGLGSGNTIYF.

There are a few counts of this clonotype. This chain uses TRBV29-1 with TRBJ2-5; D could derive from TRBD1 or TRBD2 (6 bases each). V shed 3 bases and J shed 3 bases, with 14 bases lying between them. The germline gives CDR1 SQVTM, CDR2 ANQGSEA. The CDR3 runs to 14 residues. The CDR3 sequence is CSVDVWGAEETQYF. As DNA, the CDR3 is TGCAGCGTTGATGTGTGGGGGGCAGAAGAGACCCAGTACTTC.

V is TRBV10-3 and J is TRBJ2-2; TRBD1 matches 9 bases. Germline V gives CDR1 ENHRY, CDR2 SYGVKD. V lost 6 bases and J lost 4; bases outside the gene matches: 3. The CDR3 has 14 amino acids. The CDR3 protein is CAIRGQGLTGELFF. As DNA, the CDR3 is TGTGCCATCAGGGGACAGGGCCTCACCGGGGAGCTGTTTTTT.

This clonotype was counted only a few times. Its ends do not fully match the called genes, so a read error is possible. V gene TRBV7-9 combines with J gene TRBJ2-7; 13 bases are shared with TRBD2. CDR1 and CDR2 (germline): SEHNR, FQNEAQ (reference sequence). The length of the CDR3 is 15 residues. The CDR3 DNA reads TGTGCCATCAGCAGGACTAGCGGGGGCTCCTACGAGCAGTACTTC. Translated: CAISRTSGGSYEQYF. The variable domain in full, with the rest retrieved from reference TRBV7-9 and TRBJ2-7, is DTGVSQNPRHKITKRGQNVTFRCDPISEHNRLYWYRQTLGQGPEFLTYFQNEAQLEKSRLLSDRFSAERPKGSFSTLEIQRTEQGDSAMYLCAISRTSGGSYEQYFGPGTRLTVT.

This clonotype has just a few counts. The genes are TRBV10-3 and TRBJ2-3; no clear D. CDR1 ENHRY and CDR2 SYGVKD come from the germline V gene. The V and J ends lost 3 bases and 5 bases respectively, with 6 bases between them. CDR3 length: 12 amino acids. The CDR3 is CAISDVGDTQYF. The CDR3 DNA reads as TGTGCCATCAGTGATGTGGGAGATACGCAGTATTTT.

A few counts support this clonotype. The chain joins TRBV29-1 to TRBJ2-3; 7 nucleotides align to TRBD1. V dropped 6 bases and J dropped 0; count of bases not matched to a gene: 15. The CDR3 contains 17 residues. Per germline, CDR1 SQVTM and CDR2 ANQGSEA. The CDR3 DNA sequence: TGCAGCGTACCGAACCCAGACAGGGCCCGAAGCACAGATACGCAGTATTTT. Its protein product is CSVPNPDRARSTDTQYF.

This sequence joins TRBV5-1 and TRBJ1-3; D is uncertain. The V end was cut by 1 base, the J end by 0 bases, with 5 bases between. Germline values: CDR1 SGHRS, CDR2 YFSETQ. This CDR3 is 14 amino acids long. The CDR3 DNA is TGCGCCAGCAGCTTGACAGTCTCTGGAAACACCATATATTTT. Its protein is CASSLTVSGNTIYF.

This rearrangement joins TRBV12-3 or TRBV12-4 to TRBJ2-7; 7 positions agree with TRBD1. V shed 5 bases and J 1 base; nucleotides not matched to a gene: 5. This CDR3 is built from 14 residues. Here the CDR3 DNA reads TGTGCCAGCAGTCCGACGGACAGGTCCTACGAGCAGTACTTC. Protein sequence: CASSPTDRSYEQYF.

The chain is built from TRBV30 and TRBJ2-5, with D perhaps matching TRBD1 (5 bases). This CDR3 is built from 13 residues. Per germline, CDR1 GTSNPN and CDR2 SVGIG (reference sequence). V was clipped by 1 base and J by 7 bases, with 13 bases between them. DNA for the CDR3: TGTGCCTGGAGTGGGCAGGGAAGGGGGACCCAGTACTTC. It yields the protein CAWSGQGRGTQYF.

The chain joins TRBV7-2 to TRBJ2-1, with unresolved D. Germline V gene data show CDR1 as SGHTA and CDR2 as FQGNSA. This CDR3 region has 12 residues. The V gene lost 4 bases and the J gene lost 16 bases, with 17 bases spanning the gap. CDR3 nucleotides: TGTGCCAGCAGCTCCCACCCCCAACGGAGATTCTTC. This sequence encodes CASSSHPQRRFF.

The chain joins TRBV29-1 to TRBJ1-2, with 8 bases lining up with TRBD1. CDR1 and CDR2 from the germline V gene are SQVTM and ANQGSEA. CDR3 length equals 17 residues. The V gene end was trimmed by 4 bases and the J gene end by 2 bases; junction bases not matched to a gene: 15. CDR3 in DNA: TGCAGCGTTGTAGGAGGTGGACAGGGTGGCCCCAACTATGGCTACACCTTC. Its protein is CSVVGGGQGGPNYGYTF.

This clonotype has a handful of counts. This rearrangement joins TRBV3-1 to TRBJ2-5; D is uncertain. The CDR3 loop spans 14 amino acids. Germline V gives CDR1 LGHDT, CDR2 YNNKEL (reference sequence). Trimming cost V 3 bases and J 5 bases, with 13 bases left between them. The CDR3 loop reads CASSHTPDWETQYF. CDR3 DNA sequence: TGTGCCAGCAGCCACACTCCGGATTGGGAGACCCAGTACTTC.

Only a few counts were recorded for this clonotype. This rearrangement joins TRBV6-5 to TRBJ1-6; D call uncertain. There are 16 residues in the CDR3. V shed 4 bases and J shed 0 bases, with 10 bases lying between them. Germline loops: CDR1 MNHEY, CDR2 SVGAGI. CDR3 DNA sequence: TGTGCCAGCAGTTGGGGTCGGCGCTCCTATAATTCACCCCTCCACTTT. Amino acid sequence: CASSWGRRSYNSPLHF.

V gene TRBV5-1 combines with J gene TRBJ2-3, with D perhaps matching TRBD2 (7 bases). Germline CDR1 SGHRS, CDR2 YFSETQ. This CDR3 region has 17 residues. The germline V and J ends were trimmed by 3 bases and 6 bases, with 23 bases remaining between them. Here the CDR3 DNA reads TGCGCCAGCAGCTGGCCCCCGGCGGGGGCTACCGGGGATACGCAGTATTTT. As protein: CASSWPPAGATGDTQYF.

This clonotype has more than one count but fewer than ten. The V call is TRBV10-3, the J call TRBJ1-3; D remains unclear. V lost 11 bases and J 0 bases, leaving 14 bases between the germline ends. This CDR3 region has 14 residues. Looked up from germline, CDR1 is ENHRY and CDR2 is SYGVKD. The CDR3 DNA reads as TGTGCCTCCGTAGACACCAGCTCTGGAAACACCATATATTTT. Its protein is CASVDTSSGNTIYF.

The CDR3, as DNA: TGTGCCATCCGACAGGGCGGCACTGAAGCTTTCTTT. This translates into CAIRQGGTEAFF. This rearrangement joins TRBV10-3 to TRBJ1-1, with 7 bases aligning to TRBD1. The V gene end was trimmed by 8 bases and the J gene end by 4 bases; junction bases not matched to a gene: 4. The CDR3 has 12 amino acids. Germline V lookup: CDR1 ENHRY, CDR2 SYGVKD.

This clonotype was found a few times. CDR3 in amino acids: CASSSPMANEKLFF. DNA of the CDR3: TGTGCCAGCAGTAGCCCCATGGCTAATGAAAAACTGTTTTTT. The rearrangement links TRBV6-2 or TRBV6-3 to TRBJ1-4, with unresolved D. Trimming took off 5 bases at V and 3 bases at J, with 10 bases between the two ends. Germline loops: CDR1 MNHEY, CDR2 SVGEGT. The CDR3 is made up of 14 amino acids.

The J gene is TRBJ2-4, the V gene TRBV10-3, with D perhaps assigned TRBD1 or TRBD2 (5 bases each). V dropped 8 bases and J dropped 7 bases, with 9 bases sitting between them. CDR1 and CDR2 (germline): ENHRY, SYGVKD. The CDR3 consists of 11 residues. The CDR3, as DNA: TGTGCCATCGGGGGAGATAACATTCAGTACTTC. Translation: CAIGGDNIQYF.